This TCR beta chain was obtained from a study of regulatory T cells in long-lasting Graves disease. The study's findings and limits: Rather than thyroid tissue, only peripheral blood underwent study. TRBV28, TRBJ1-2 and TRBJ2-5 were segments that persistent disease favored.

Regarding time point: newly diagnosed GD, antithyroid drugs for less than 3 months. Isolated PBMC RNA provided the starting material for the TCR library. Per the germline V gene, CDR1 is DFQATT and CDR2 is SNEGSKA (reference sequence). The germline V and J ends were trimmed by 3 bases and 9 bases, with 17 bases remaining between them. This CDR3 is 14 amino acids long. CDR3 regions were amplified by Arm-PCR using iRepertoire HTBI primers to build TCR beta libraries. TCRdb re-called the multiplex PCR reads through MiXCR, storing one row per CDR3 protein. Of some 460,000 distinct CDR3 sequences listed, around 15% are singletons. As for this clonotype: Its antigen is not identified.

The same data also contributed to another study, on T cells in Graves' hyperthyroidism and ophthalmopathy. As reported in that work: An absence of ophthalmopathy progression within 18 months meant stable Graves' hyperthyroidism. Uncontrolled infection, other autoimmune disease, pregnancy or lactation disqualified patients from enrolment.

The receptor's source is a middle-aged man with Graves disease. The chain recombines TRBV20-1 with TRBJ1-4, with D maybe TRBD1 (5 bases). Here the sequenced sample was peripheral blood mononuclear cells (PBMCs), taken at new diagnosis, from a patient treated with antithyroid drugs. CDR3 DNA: TGCAGTGCTAGGGGGACCACCCCCACGCAAAAACTGTTTTTT. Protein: CSARGTTPTQKLFF.